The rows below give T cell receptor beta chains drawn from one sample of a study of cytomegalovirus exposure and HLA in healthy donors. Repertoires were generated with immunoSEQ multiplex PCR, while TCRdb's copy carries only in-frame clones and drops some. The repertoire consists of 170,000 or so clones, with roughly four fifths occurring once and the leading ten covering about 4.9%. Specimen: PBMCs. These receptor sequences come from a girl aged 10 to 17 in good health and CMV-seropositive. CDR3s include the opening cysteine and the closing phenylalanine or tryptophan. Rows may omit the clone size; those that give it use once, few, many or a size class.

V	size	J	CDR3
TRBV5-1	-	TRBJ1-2	CASSSTGTGTNYGYTF
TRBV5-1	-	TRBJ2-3	CASLGGGGHADTQYF
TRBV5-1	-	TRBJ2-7	CASSLDRGPRDEQYF
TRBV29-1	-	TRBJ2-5	CSVEAIQTSVQETQYF
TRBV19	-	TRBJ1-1	CASSFSGQGISTEAFF
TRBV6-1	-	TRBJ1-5	CASSLEYSNQPQHF
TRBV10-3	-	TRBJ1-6	CAISPSDRGPYSPLHF
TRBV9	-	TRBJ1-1	CASSVVGQGNTEAFF
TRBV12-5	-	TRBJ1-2	CASGPRTGPHSNYGYTF
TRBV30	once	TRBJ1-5	CAWSVEGGGNQPQHF
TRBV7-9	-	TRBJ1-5	CASNPYEQADSNQPQHF
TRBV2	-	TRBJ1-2	CASRGDSGGYGYTF
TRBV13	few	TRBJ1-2	CASSSRANYGYTF
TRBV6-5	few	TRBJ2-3	CASSPSGGATDTQYF
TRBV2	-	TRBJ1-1	CASSEDREGRLPPEAFF
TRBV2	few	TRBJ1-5	CASREGTGKNQPQHF
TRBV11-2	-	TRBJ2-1	CASSSVAGRYNEQFF
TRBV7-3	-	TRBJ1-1	CASSLSMNTEAFF
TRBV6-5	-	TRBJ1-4	CASSYKGPNEKLFF
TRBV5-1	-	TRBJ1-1	CASSAGTGNTEAFF
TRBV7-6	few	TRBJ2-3	CASSLSKSGSDTQYF
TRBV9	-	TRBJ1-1	CASSVRGGGLDTEAFF
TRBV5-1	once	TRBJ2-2	CASRKGQGLTGELFF
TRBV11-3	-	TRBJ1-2	CASSLAGWETNYGYTF
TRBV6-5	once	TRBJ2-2	CASTRGGLNTGELFF
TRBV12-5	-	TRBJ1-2	CASGPGGWDGYTF
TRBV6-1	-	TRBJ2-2	CASSEAAGGYAGELFF
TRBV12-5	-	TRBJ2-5	CASGLGIDRGLEETQYF
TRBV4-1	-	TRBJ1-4	CASRMRSTNEKLFF
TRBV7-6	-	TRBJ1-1	CASSLRGLGNTEAFF
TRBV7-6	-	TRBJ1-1	CASSRGTSFRNTEAFF
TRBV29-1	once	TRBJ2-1	CSAALQEYNEQFF
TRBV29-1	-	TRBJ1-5	CSVVDREDQPQHF
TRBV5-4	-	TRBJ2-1	CASSLGGVNEQFF
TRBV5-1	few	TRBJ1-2	CASRPGQGDRSYGYTF
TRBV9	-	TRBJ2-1	CASSVFQRGNNEQFF
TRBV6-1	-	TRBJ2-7	CASRESPAGGYEQYF
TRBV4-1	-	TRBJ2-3	CASSPGGATDTQYF
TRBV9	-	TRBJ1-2	CASSVEGTGRLGYTF
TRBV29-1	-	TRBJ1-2	CSVTGSSGYGYTF
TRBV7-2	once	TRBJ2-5	CASSPAGAGETQYF
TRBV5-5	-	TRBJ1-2	CASSSGDRRRGYGYTF
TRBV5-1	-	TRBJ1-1	CASRARTVGWSGTEAFF
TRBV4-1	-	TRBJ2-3	CASSSGTSLSTDTQYF
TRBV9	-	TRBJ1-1	CASSVAGTTEAFF